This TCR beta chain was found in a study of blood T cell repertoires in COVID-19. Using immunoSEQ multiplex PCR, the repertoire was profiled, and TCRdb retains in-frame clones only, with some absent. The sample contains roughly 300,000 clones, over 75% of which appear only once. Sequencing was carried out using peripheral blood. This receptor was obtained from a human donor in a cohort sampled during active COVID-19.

CDR3 sequence reads: CASSFTGRSGNTIYF. The CDR3 DNA is TGTGCCAGCAGCTTTACAGGCCGCTCTGGAAACACCATATATTTT. The V and J genes are TRBV9 and TRBJ1-3; possible D gene TRBD1, 5 bases. V shed 4 bases and J shed 0 bases, with 11 bases lying between them. Per the germline V gene, CDR1 is SGDLS and CDR2 is YYNGEE. CDR3 size: 15 residues.